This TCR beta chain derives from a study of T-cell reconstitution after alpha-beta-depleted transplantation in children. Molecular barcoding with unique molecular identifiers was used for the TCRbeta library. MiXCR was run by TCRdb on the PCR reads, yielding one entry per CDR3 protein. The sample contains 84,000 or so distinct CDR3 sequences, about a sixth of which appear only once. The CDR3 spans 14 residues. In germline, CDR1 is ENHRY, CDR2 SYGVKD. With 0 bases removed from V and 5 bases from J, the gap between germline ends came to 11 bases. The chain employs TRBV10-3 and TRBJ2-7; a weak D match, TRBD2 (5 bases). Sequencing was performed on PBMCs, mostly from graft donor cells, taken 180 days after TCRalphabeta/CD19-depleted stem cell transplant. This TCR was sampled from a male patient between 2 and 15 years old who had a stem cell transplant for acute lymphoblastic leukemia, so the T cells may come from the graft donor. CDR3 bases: TGTGCCATCAGTGAGTCCCGGGGATCAGACGAGCAGTACTTC. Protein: CAISESRGSDEQYF.